A single TCR beta chain is shown here with its context. The table lists this clone with many counts. Its target antigen remains unknown. No clone much larger than this one lies a single base away; base qualities are absent. None of the patients had been given any treatment before thyroid surgery. The study retrospectively analysed patient clinical samples collected from about 2012 to 2019 using T-cell receptor beta sequencing. The data were taken from a study of metastatic and nonmetastatic thyroid tumors (dated by TCRdb to the early 2020s). A note on the overall study: Repertoires from peripheral blood and from tumor or nodule tissue samples of malignant and benign thyroid patients were compared. What the work shows at the level of the full study, not this receptor alone: In both blood and tumor samples, malignant tumors were reported to have significantly higher TCR beta diversity than benign nodules.

Libraries were prepared through PCR. TCRdb records Illumina HiSeq 4000 as the sequencer. The TCR beta-chain CDR3 region of each patient was profiled by high-throughput sequencing. Processing in the source paper ran as follows. Drawing on CDR3 differences between clinicopathological groups, the researchers built a classifier meant to tell apart patients with distant-metastatic papillary thyroid cancer. The Shannon index was used to measure repertoire diversity, and the Morisita-Horn index was used to measure how similar tumor and blood repertoires were. In TCRdb, the public reads were trimmed at Q25 with fastp and aligned with MiXCR, with productive beta chains retained. For this entry, the V and J calls and clone size follow TCRdb and not the study's own pipeline. In all, the sample holds about 93,000 clones, and roughly 13% of those were seen once. In total, the top ten clones hold about 10% of the sample.

CDR1 is given as DFQATT and CDR2 as SNEGSKA, both from the germline V gene (reference sequence). V and J are trimmed by 2 bases and 5 bases, and the gene matches miss 7 bases of the junction. The CDR3, cysteine through phenylalanine, is 14 amino acids long. Just the 42-base CDR3 DNA is kept, in frame starting at base 1. The rearrangement combines TRBV20-1 with TRBJ2-5; 8 nucleotides in the junction match TRBD2. The material sequenced was blood. This clonotype was sampled from a female donor with papillary thyroid cancer or a benign thyroid nodule (not recorded which). Some clones in this sample may be carry-over from other donors' samples. The CDR3 region: CSARLRGGWETQYF. The sequenced DNA is TGCAGTGCTAGACTTCGGGGGGGTTGGGAGACCCAGTACTTC.